The rows below give T cell receptor beta chains drawn from one sample of a study of control samples from healthy donors and cancer patients. The data were produced by immunoSEQ multiplex PCR, yet TCRdb's version contains in-frame clones alone and is incomplete. Among some 99,000 clones, less than 95% were seen once, and the ten largest hold more than 3.5%. Sequencing was performed on blood. These receptors originate from a human donor in good health. The donor label of this sample is uncertain. Both conserved end residues are part of each CDR3. A D gene is named only where the DNA matches it firmly. The size entry is marked missing in some rows and otherwise reads once, few, many or a size class.

NA	TRBV4-3	TRBJ2-3	NA	TGCGCCAGCAGCCAAGATACTGCGGGTACTAGCACAGATACGCAGTATTTT	CASSQDTAGTSTDTQYF
NA	TRBV7-8	TRBJ2-1	NA	TGTGCCAGCAGCTTAGGCTCGTGGATGCTGGGTAGTGAGCAGTTCTTC	CASSLGSWMLGSEQFF
NA	TRBV19	TRBJ1-2	NA	TGTGCCAGTAGTGCTGAGGGCGTACGCGGCTACACCTTC	CASSAEGVRGYTF
NA	TRBV7-8	TRBJ2-7	few	TGTGCCAGCAGCTTAGGGACTGGGTCCTACGAGCAGTACTTC	CASSLGTGSYEQYF
TRBD1	TRBV6-5	TRBJ1-2	NA	TGTGCCAGCAGCCCGACAGGGGACTATGGCTACACCTTC	CASSPTGDYGYTF
TRBD2	TRBV19	TRBJ2-5	NA	TGTGCCAGTAAAAGGACTAGCGGGGGGTTGGAGACCCAGTACTTC	CASKRTSGGLETQYF
NA	TRBV5-1	TRBJ2-3	once	TGCGCCAGCAGCCCCAACACAGATACGCAGTATTTT	CASSPNTDTQYF
NA	TRBV20-1	TRBJ1-1	once	TGCAGTGCTACGGGGGAAAGAGTAGCTTTCTTT	CSATGERVAFF
NA	TRBV6-2/TRBV6-3	TRBJ1-2	NA	TGTGCCAGCAGTACGACGGGGAACTATGGCTACACCTTC	CASSTTGNYGYTF
NA	TRBV12-3/TRBV12-4	TRBJ1-5	NA	TGTGCCAGCAGTTCCTCGGTCGGCCAGCCCCAGCATTTT	CASSSSVGQPQHF
NA	TRBV25-1	TRBJ2-7	NA	TGTGCCAGCAGGAGGGAGTACGAGCAGTACTTC	CASRREYEQYF
NA	TRBV4-1	TRBJ2-5	NA	TGCGCCAGCATGGGGACAAACGAAGAGACCCAGTACTTC	CASMGTNEETQYF
NA	TRBV6-1	TRBJ2-1	NA	TGTGCCAGCAGTGGCGGGGTAAGAGAAAGCTCCTACAATGAGCAGTTCTTC	CASSGGVRESSYNEQFF
TRBD2	TRBV19	TRBJ2-3	NA	TGTGCCAGTAGTATGGCGGGAGCTAGCACAGATACGCAGTATTTT	CASSMAGASTDTQYF
TRBD2	TRBV19	TRBJ2-1	NA	TGTGCCAGTAGTATGGGGACTAGTTCCTACAATGAGCAGTTCTTC	CASSMGTSSYNEQFF
TRBD2	TRBV6-5	TRBJ2-5	NA	TGTGCCAGCAGTTACGGGACTAGCAGGCAGACCCAGTACTTC	CASSYGTSRQTQYF
NA	TRBV7-9	TRBJ1-5	NA	TGTGCCAGCAGCTCCTGGGGACAGCCCCAGCATTTT	CASSSWGQPQHF
TRBD1	TRBV19	TRBJ1-1	NA	TGTGCCAGTAGTCCCCGGGACAGGGAAGCTGAAGCTTTCTTT	CASSPRDREAEAFF
NA	TRBV21-1	TRBJ1-3	once	TGTGCCAGCAGCAAAGAGGCAGGTGGAAACACCATATATTTT	CASSKEAGGNTIYF
NA	TRBV5-8	TRBJ1-6	NA	TGTGCCAGCAGCTTTGTTATACTCGGGAATTCACCCCTCCACTTT	CASSFVILGNSPLHF
NA	TRBV4-1	TRBJ2-7	NA	TGCGCCAGCAGCCAAGACGAGGGTTCCTTTTACGAGCAGTACTTC	CASSQDEGSFYEQYF
NA	TRBV21-1	TRBJ2-1	NA	TGTGCCAGCCAGAAACAGGAAAAGGGCTCCTACAATGAGCAGTTCTTC	CASQKQEKGSYNEQFF
NA	TRBV14	TRBJ1-1	NA	TGTGCCAGCAGCCAAGGCTCTAACACTGAAGCTTTCTTT	CASSQGSNTEAFF
NA	TRBV28	TRBJ1-1	NA	TGTGCCAGCAGTTTAAGGCCGCACAGCGGTTCGAACACTGAAGCTTTCTTT	CASSLRPHSGSNTEAFF
NA	TRBV18	TRBJ2-2	NA	TGTGCCAGCTCACTCCAACCGGCGCGAAGCGGGGAGCTGTTTTTT	CASSLQPARSGELFF
NA	TRBV6-5	TRBJ1-3	NA	TGTGCCAGCAACTTACAAGGGGGAAACACCATATATTTT	CASNLQGGNTIYF
NA	TRBV18	TRBJ2-1	NA	TGTGCCAGCTCACCACCAACCCCCGGTAGGGCCCGCAATGAGCAGTTCTTC	CASSPPTPGRARNEQFF
NA	TRBV3-1/TRBV3-2	TRBJ2-5	NA	TGTGCCAGCAGCCAATCGCTAAGCCCTCGGGGATACCAAGAGACCCAGTACTTC	CASSQSLSPRGYQETQYF
NA	TRBV6-5	TRBJ1-4	NA	TGTGCCAGCAGTTACTCGTCCTTGACTAATGAAAAACTGTTTTTT	CASSYSSLTNEKLFF
NA	TRBV11-2	TRBJ1-1	NA	TGTGCCTCACCCCTTACTGGGGACGACACTGAAGCTTTCTTT	CASPLTGDDTEAFF
TRBD1	TRBV7-2	TRBJ1-2	NA	TGTGCCAGCAGCTTAGGTCTGGGACAGGCAGTTACGGGCTACACCTTC	CASSLGLGQAVTGYTF
NA	TRBV27	TRBJ1-5	NA	TGTGCCAGCAGTTGGCCCGCCGAAGGGAACCAGCCCCAGCATTTT	CASSWPAEGNQPQHF
NA	TRBV5-1	TRBJ1-4	NA	TGCGCCAGCAGCTTATGGACTAATGAAAAACTGTTTTTT	CASSLWTNEKLFF
TRBD2	TRBV19	TRBJ2-1	NA	TGTGCCAGTACGAGCGGGGGGGCTTCCTACAATGAGCAGTTCTTC	CASTSGGASYNEQFF
NA	TRBV4-1	TRBJ1-1	NA	TGCGCCAGCAGACCCGGGGCGAGGAGGACTGAAGCTTTCTTT	CASRPGARRTEAFF
NA	TRBV20-1	TRBJ2-7	NA	TGCAGTGCTAGTTTAATGAGGGGCGACGAGCAGTACTTC	CSASLMRGDEQYF
NA	TRBV13	TRBJ2-4	NA	TGTGCCAGCAGCTTATCCGGGGACGGCAAAAACATTCAGTACTTC	CASSLSGDGKNIQYF
NA	TRBV2	TRBJ2-6	NA	TGTGCCAGCAGTGCTCAAGTCGGGGCCAACGTCCTGACTTTC	CASSAQVGANVLTF
NA	TRBV2	TRBJ2-5	few	TGTGCCAGCAGTGCTGGGGGCGTAGAGACCCAGTACTTC	CASSAGGVETQYF
NA	TRBV15	TRBJ2-6	NA	TGTGCCACCAGCAGAGAGGGGACTGGGGCCAACGTCCTGACTTTC	CATSREGTGANVLTF
NA	TRBV14	TRBJ2-7	few	TGTGCCAGCAGCCAAGATCGGTACAGGGAAACGAACGAGCAGTACTTC	CASSQDRYRETNEQYF
NA	TRBV30	TRBJ1-2	NA	TGTGCCTGCGGGACGTGGATAAGCTATGGCTACACCTTC	CACGTWISYGYTF
NA	TRBV7-2	TRBJ2-1	NA	TGTGCCAGCAGCTTAGTAGGATACAATGAGCAGTTCTTC	CASSLVGYNEQFF
TRBD2	TRBV28	TRBJ2-2	NA	TGTGCCAGCAGGTTAATGGCGGGGGGCACCGGGGAGCTGTTTTTT	CASRLMAGGTGELFF
TRBD2	TRBV29-1	TRBJ2-1	NA	TGCAGCGTCTATTCCGGGACTAGCGGGGTTAGCTCCTACAATGAGCAGTTCTTC	CSVYSGTSGVSSYNEQFF